The 29 T cell receptor beta chains given below trace back to one sample, sequenced in a study of identical twins. Each CDR3 protein gets one entry after TCRdb re-called the 5' RACE reads with MiXCR. The sample has 250,000 or so distinct CDR3 sequences, about 7% seen once. The same sample was also studied in work on yellow fever vaccine responses in identical twins.

Sequenced sample: memory (CD45RO+) T cells sorted from blood. The origin of the receptors is a woman younger than 35 in good health.

The chain carries TRBV5-6 and TRBJ1-1; D call uncertain. The CDR3 sequence is 14 residues long. CDR1 and CDR2 (germline): SGHDT, YYEEEE. The V end was cut by 2 bases, the J end by 3 bases, with 11 bases between. DNA of the CDR3: TGTGCCAGCAGCTTATGGGGATGGGACACTGAAGCTTTCTTT. Translating gives CASSLWGWDTEAFF.

This clonotype showed up many times. This chain links TRBV7-8 with TRBJ2-7; tentative D call: TRBD1 (5 bases). Germline V gene sequence: CDR1 SGHVS, CDR2 FQNEAQ. V lost 5 bases to trimming and J lost 2 bases, with 16 bases between them. This CDR3 region has 15 residues. The CDR3 nucleotides are TGTGCCAGCAGCCAGGTTGTCGTGGGGCCCTACGAGCAGTACGTC. Amino acids: CASSQVVVGPYEQYV.

The rearrangement joins TRBV20-1 to TRBJ2-5, with TRBD2 as a possible D gene (6 bases). The V gene lost 1 base and the J gene lost 4 bases, with 10 bases spanning the gap. CDR1 is DFQATT, CDR2 SNEGSKA, per germline (reference sequence). The CDR3 runs 13 residues. The CDR3 nucleotides read TGCAGTGCTAGAGTCCCCGGGGGAGAGACCCAGTACTTC. Translation: CSARVPGGETQYF.

This clonotype came up a few times. The J gene is TRBJ2-3, the V gene TRBV11-2, with a tentative D call TRBD2 (6 bases). V gave up 0 bases and J gave up 6 bases, with 19 bases separating them. The CDR3 is 17 residues long. CDR1 is SGHAT, CDR2 FQNNGV, per germline. CDR3 in amino acids: CASSLDLVGGLGDTQYF. CDR3 in DNA: TGTGCCAGCAGCTTAGATCTGGTTGGAGGGCTCGGGGATACGCAGTATTTT.

V and J are TRBV12-3 or TRBV12-4 and TRBJ2-1, with 7 bases matching TRBD2. The V segment lost 3 bases and the J segment 8 bases; nucleotides outside the gene matches: 7. CDR3 length: 14 amino acids. The chain's CDR3 is CASSFVGGVYEQFF. CDR3 DNA: TGTGCCAGCAGTTTTGTGGGGGGGGTATATGAGCAGTTCTTC.

This clonotype turned up a few times. The V call is TRBV7-9, the J call TRBJ2-3; 8 bases line up with TRBD2. V dropped 1 base and J dropped 2; count of bases not matched to a gene: 5. Germline values: CDR1 SEHNR, CDR2 FQNEAQ (reference sequence). CDR3 length: 16 residues. The CDR3 sequence is CASSLVGLGFTDTQYF. CDR3 DNA sequence: TGTGCCAGCAGCTTAGTGGGACTAGGGTTCACAGATACGCAGTATTTT. Variable domain in full (rest from reference TRBV7-9 and TRBJ2-3): DTGVSQNPRHKITKRGQNVTFRCDPISEHNRLYWYRQTLGQGPEFLTYFQNEAQLEKSRLLSDRFSAERPKGSFSTLEIQRTEQGDSAMYLCASSLVGLGFTDTQYFGPGTRLTVL.

This chain joins TRBV5-6 and TRBJ1-1, with no clear D. Germline assignment: CDR1 SGHDT and CDR2 YYEEEE. CDR3 length: 17 amino acids. Trimming shortened V by 3 bases and J by 0 bases, and 18 bases separated the two germline ends. The CDR3 sequence: CASSYRGPPGMNTEAFF. The DNA of the CDR3 is TGTGCCAGCAGCTACAGAGGGCCCCCTGGGATGAACACTGAAGCTTTCTTT.

This chain links TRBV7-6 with TRBJ2-7; possibly TRBD2 for D (6 bases). Germline lookup yields CDR1 SGHVS and CDR2 FNYEAQ. This CDR3 is built from 15 residues. Deletions cut 8 bases from V and 5 bases from J, with 22 bases between. The CDR3 bases are TGTGCCAGCGGCAGGGCACCCGGAGGGGTGGACGAGCAGTACTTC. This sequence encodes CASGRAPGGVDEQYF.

This clonotype was seen a few times. The gene calls are TRBV9 and TRBJ2-1; perhaps TRBD1 as D (5 bases). CDR3 length: 14 residues. Trimming took off 4 bases at V and 5 bases at J, with 13 bases between the two ends. Germline V gene data show CDR1 as SGDLS and CDR2 as YYNGEE. CDR3 in amino acids: CASSPLPGNNEQFF. The CDR3 bases are TGTGCCAGCAGCCCCCTCCCAGGGAACAATGAGCAGTTCTTC.

This rearrangement joins TRBV10-3 to TRBJ2-5; D call uncertain. V was cut by 5 bases and J by 1 base, with 8 bases left in between. CDR3 length equals 13 residues. The germline V gene has CDR1 ENHRY and CDR2 SYGVKD. The CDR3 region has the DNA TGTGCCATCAGTAAACAGCCCCAAGAGACCCAGTACTTC. Its translation: CAISKQPQETQYF.

This rearrangement joins TRBV7-8 to TRBJ2-1, with D unresolved. Germline-derived CDR1 and CDR2 are SGHVS and FQNEAQ. V gave up 6 bases and J gave up 6 bases, with 9 bases separating them. This CDR3 comprises 12 residues. The CDR3 reads CASSSQANEQFF. The CDR3 DNA follows: TGTGCCAGCAGTTCCCAAGCCAATGAGCAGTTCTTC.

This clonotype was recorded a few times. The J gene is TRBJ2-7, the V gene TRBV5-1; D remains unclear. Germline V gene lookup returns CDR1 SGHRS and CDR2 YFSETQ. This CDR3 is built from 13 residues. V shed 4 bases and J shed 7 bases, with 15 bases lying between them. The CDR3 is CASSPAPLGEQYF. CDR3 DNA: TGCGCCAGCAGCCCCGCCCCCCTGGGGGAGCAGTACTTC.

In this sample, this clonotype turned up many times. The V and J genes are TRBV7-9 and TRBJ1-1, with a possible D match to TRBD1 (6 bases). Germline assignment: CDR1 SEHNR and CDR2 FQNEAQ (reference sequence). This CDR3 contains 12 residues. Trimming removed 2 bases from V and 8 bases from J, with 9 bases in between. The CDR3 DNA reads as TGTGCCAGCAGCTTACATGGGGGCGAAGCTTTCTTT. Protein: CASSLHGGEAFF.

The gene calls are TRBV12-3 or TRBV12-4 and TRBJ2-2; no firm D call. V lost 3 bases and J 3 bases, leaving 11 bases between the germline ends. The CDR3 sequence is 15 residues long. This CDR3 reads CASSFGQIDTGELFF. The CDR3 DNA sequence: TGTGCCAGCAGTTTTGGGCAAATAGACACCGGGGAGCTGTTTTTT.

In this sample, this clonotype turned up a few times. The rearrangement joins TRBV10-3 to TRBJ2-3, with 8 bases that match TRBD2. V lost 5 bases to trimming and J lost 1 base; unmatched junction nucleotides: 5. Germline CDR1 ENHRY, CDR2 SYGVKD. The CDR3 length is 15 residues. The CDR3, as DNA: TGTGCCATCAGTACCGGGGGGGTCCGCACAGATACGCAGTATTTT. Translating it yields CAISTGGVRTDTQYF.

The chain recombines TRBV24-1 with TRBJ2-1; perhaps TRBD1 as D (7 bases). Between the trimmed V and J ends, which lost 5 bases and 5 bases, there was a span of 15 bases. CDR3 length: 15 amino acids. CDR1 is KGHDR, CDR2 SFDVKD, per germline. The CDR3 reads CATSGAGGGHNEQFF. DNA for the CDR3: TGTGCCACCAGTGGAGCAGGAGGGGGCCACAATGAGCAGTTCTTC.

This clonotype showed up many times. The chain links TRBV11-2 to TRBJ2-5, with D perhaps TRBD1 (6 bases). From germline, CDR1 is SGHAT and CDR2 FQNNGV. CDR3 length: 14 residues. V was cut by 5 bases and J by 3 bases, with 13 bases left in between. The CDR3 protein is CASSLRRDKETQYF. In DNA, the CDR3 is TGTGCCAGCAGCCTTCGACGGGACAAAGAGACCCAGTACTTC.

This clonotype was seen a few times. Possible read error: a much larger clone is one base away. The chain links TRBV20-1 to TRBJ2-7; 12 positions agree with TRBD2. Per germline, CDR1 DFQATT and CDR2 SNEGSKA (reference sequence). Losses at the gene ends were 1 base for V and 5 bases for J; bases not matched to a gene: 0. This CDR3 contains 13 residues. The CDR3 protein is CSARGLAGDEQYF. DNA for the CDR3: TGCAGTGCTAGAGGACTAGCGGGAGACGAGCAGTACTTC.

V is TRBV29-1 and J is TRBJ2-7; possibly TRBD1 or TRBD2 for D (6 bases each). The V end was cut by 4 bases, the J end by 7 bases, with 14 bases between. Per germline, CDR1 SQVTM and CDR2 ANQGSEA. CDR3 length: 12 amino acids. The CDR3: CSVVEGVREQYF. In DNA, the CDR3 is TGCAGCGTTGTGGAGGGGGTGAGGGAGCAGTACTTC.

This chain connects TRBV6-2 or TRBV6-3 to TRBJ2-7; D is unclear. Between the trimmed V and J ends, which lost 2 bases and 7 bases, there was a span of 12 bases. The CDR3 length is 13 residues. CDR1 and CDR2 (germline): MNHEY, SVGEGT. CDR3 residues: CASSYPPMGEQYV. The CDR3, as DNA: TGTGCCAGCAGTTACCCGCCCATGGGGGAGCAGTACGTC.

This clonotype was detected ten times or more. The CDR3: CSAASGVEQYF. DNA of the CDR3: TGCAGCGCCGCTTCGGGAGTCGAGCAGTACTTC. The genes are TRBV29-1 and TRBJ2-7; possible D gene TRBD2, 6 bases. This CDR3 comprises 11 residues. CDR1 SQVTM and CDR2 ANQGSEA come from the germline V gene. V was shortened by 7 bases and J by 6 bases, with 13 bases between the two germline ends.

This rearrangement joins TRBV28 to TRBJ2-7, with 8 positions matching TRBD2. V lost 5 bases and J lost 4; bases outside the gene matches: 13. Germline assignment: CDR1 MDHEN and CDR2 SYDVKM. This CDR3 spans 16 amino acids. CDR3 loop: CASSRRSGTRSYEQYF. The CDR3 bases are TGTGCCAGCAGTCGTAGATCCGGGACTAGGTCTTACGAGCAGTACTTC.

Ten or more counts support this clonotype. The rearrangement uses TRBV15 and TRBJ2-1, with 10 bases lining up with TRBD2. V gave up 0 bases and J gave up 8 bases; unmatched junction bases: 7. CDR1 and CDR2 (germline): LNHNV, YYDKDF (reference sequence). The CDR3 consists of 16 residues. DNA of the CDR3: TGTGCCACCAGCAGAGATTTAGCGGGGGGTGGGGATGAGCAGTTCTTC. Its protein is CATSRDLAGGGDEQFF.

Many counts were recorded for this clonotype. This may stem from a read error, because a much larger clone lies one nucleotide away. CDR3 DNA: TGCGCCAGCAGCTTGGCCGGGACGGACCATGGCTACACCTTC. Translated: CASSLAGTDHGYTF. This chain uses TRBV5-1 with TRBJ1-2, with TRBD1 as a possible D gene (5 bases). CDR1 and CDR2 from the germline V gene are SGHRS and YFSETQ. The V and J ends lost 0 bases and 6 bases respectively, with 12 bases between them. The CDR3 totals 14 residues.

Remarks on this clonotype: This may arise from a read error, as a much more abundant clone is one base away. J is TRBJ2-3 and V is TRBV1; whether TRBD1, the table's D call, matches the DNA was not checked. TRBV1 is reported as a pseudogene. The CDR3 runs 17 residues. The CDR3 region has the DNA TGCTGTGCCCCCGGGAAGGACGGGGGACCAAGCACAGATACGCAGTATTTT. This codes for CCAPGKDGGPSTDTQYF.

The V call is TRBV12-3 or TRBV12-4, the J call TRBJ2-1, with TRBD1 matching 7 bases. V lost 6 bases and J lost 8; bases outside the gene matches: 13. CDR3 size: 15 residues. The CDR3: CASSRRQGTLDEQFF. The CDR3 DNA is TGTGCCAGCAGCCGAAGACAGGGTACGTTGGATGAGCAGTTCTTC.

This chain links TRBV28 with TRBJ2-1, with 7 positions matching TRBD2. J gave up 10 bases and V 5 bases, and 11 bases lay outside the gene matches. This CDR3 contains 14 residues. Germline values: CDR1 MDHEN, CDR2 SYDVKM. The CDR3 coding sequence is TGTGCCAGCAGTCACCTAGGGGAGGGCCAGGAGCAGTTCTTC. Its translation: CASSHLGEGQEQFF.

The chain uses TRBV12-3 or TRBV12-4 and TRBJ1-3, with D perhaps TRBD1 (5 bases). The CDR3 sequence is 14 residues long. The V end was cut by 3 bases, the J end by 2 bases, with 8 bases between. The CDR3 coding sequence is TGTGCCAGCAGTTTCGGGACGCCTGGAAACACCATATATTTT. Its protein product is CASSFGTPGNTIYF.

The V call is TRBV9, the J call TRBJ1-1; D ambiguous. The CDR3 contains 14 residues. Germline V gene data show CDR1 as SGDLS and CDR2 as YYNGEE. Trimming shortened V by 0 bases and J by 1 base, and 7 bases separated the two germline ends. The CDR3 coding sequence is TGTGCCAGCAGCGTAGCGGACGAGAACACTGAAGCTTTCTTT. Protein: CASSVADENTEAFF. The full variable domain, completed using reference TRBV9 and TRBJ1-1, is DSGVTQTPKHLITATGQRVTLRCSPRSGDLSVYWYQQSLDQGLQFLIQYYNGEERAKGNILERFSAQQFPDLHSELNLSSLELGDSALYFCASSVADENTEAFFGQGTRLTVV.